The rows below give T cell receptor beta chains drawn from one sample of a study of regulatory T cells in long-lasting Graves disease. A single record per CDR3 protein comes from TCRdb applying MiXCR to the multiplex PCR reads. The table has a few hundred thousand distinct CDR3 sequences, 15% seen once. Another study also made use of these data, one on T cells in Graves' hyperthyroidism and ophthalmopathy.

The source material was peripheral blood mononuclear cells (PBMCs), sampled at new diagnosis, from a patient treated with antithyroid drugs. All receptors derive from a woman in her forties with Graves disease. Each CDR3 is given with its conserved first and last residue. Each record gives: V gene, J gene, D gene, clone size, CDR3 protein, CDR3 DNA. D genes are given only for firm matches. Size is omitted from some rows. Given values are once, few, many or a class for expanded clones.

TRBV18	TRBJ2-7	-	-	CASSQQAEQYF	TGTGCCAGCTCGCAACAAGCCGAGCAGTACTTC
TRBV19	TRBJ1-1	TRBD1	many	CASSPGTGSTEAFF	TGTGCCAGTAGTCCCGGGACAGGGTCCACTGAAGCTTTCTTT
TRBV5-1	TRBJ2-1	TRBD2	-	CASTRGDNEQFF	TGCGCCAGCACCCGGGGGGACAATGAGCAGTTCTTC
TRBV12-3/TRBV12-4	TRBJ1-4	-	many	CASSDAVATNEKLFF	TGTGCCAGCAGTGATGCCGTTGCAACTAATGAAAAACTGTTTTTT
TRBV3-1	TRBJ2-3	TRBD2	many	CASSQDRGGDGTDTQYF	TGTGCCAGCAGCCAAGATCGGGGGGGAGACGGCACAGATACGCAGTATTTT
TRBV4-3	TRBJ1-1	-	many	CASSQDWRENTEAFF	TGCGCCAGCAGCCAAGATTGGCGGGAAAACACTGAAGCTTTCTTT
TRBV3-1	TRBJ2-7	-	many	CASSQNSGASGEQYF	TGTGCCAGCAGCCAAAATTCAGGCGCCTCGGGGGAGCAGTACTTC
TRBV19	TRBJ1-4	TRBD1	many	CATRTGYEKLFF	TGTGCCACCAGGACAGGGTACGAAAAACTGTTTTTT
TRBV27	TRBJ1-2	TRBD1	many	CASSLSGQLPNYGYTF	TGTGCCAGCAGTTTATCGGGACAGCTACCTAACTATGGCTACACCTTC
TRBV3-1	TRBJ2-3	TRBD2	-	CASSQDSPLAGGQDTQYF	TGTGCCAGCAGCCAAGATTCCCCGCTAGCGGGAGGACAAGATACGCAGTATTTT
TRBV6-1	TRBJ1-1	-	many	CASRDPRQNTEAFF	TGTGCCAGCAGGGATCCAAGACAGAACACTGAAGCTTTCTTT
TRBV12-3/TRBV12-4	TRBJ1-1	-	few	CASSLILGSCTEAFF	TGTGCCAGCAGTTTAATACTGGGGAGTTGCACTGAAGCTTTCTTT
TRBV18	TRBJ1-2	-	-	CASSPRQGGNYGYTF	TGTGCCAGCTCACCCCGCCAGGGTGGTAACTATGGCTACACCTTC
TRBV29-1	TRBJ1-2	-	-	CSVVQLTNYGYTF	TGCAGCGTTGTTCAGCTCACTAACTATGGCTACACCTTC
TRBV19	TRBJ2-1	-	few	CASSYTGAADIYNEQFF	TGTGCCAGTAGTTATACGGGGGCGGCAGATATCTACAATGAGCAGTTCTTC
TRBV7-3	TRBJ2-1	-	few	CASSLGAGTEQFF	TGTGCCAGCAGCTTAGGAGCCGGTACTGAGCAGTTCTTC
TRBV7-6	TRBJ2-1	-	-	CASSLRQWDEQFF	TGTGCCAGCAGCTTAAGACAGTGGGATGAGCAGTTCTTC
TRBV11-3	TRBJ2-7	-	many	CASSQRTDFSYEQYF	TGTGCCAGCAGCCAGAGGACAGACTTCTCCTACGAGCAGTACTTC
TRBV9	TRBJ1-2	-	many	CASSVQDGNYGYTF	TGTGCCAGCAGCGTACAAGACGGAAACTATGGCTACACCTTC
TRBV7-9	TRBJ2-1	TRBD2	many	CASSLAPSGRRNEQFF	TGTGCCAGCAGCTTAGCCCCTAGCGGGAGGAGGAATGAGCAGTTCTTC
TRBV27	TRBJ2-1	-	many	CASSNKRESSYNEQFF	TGTGCCAGCAGCAACAAACGGGAGAGCTCCTACAATGAGCAGTTCTTC
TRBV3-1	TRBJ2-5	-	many	CASSQRVEETQYF	TGTGCCAGCAGCCAACGAGTTGAGGAGACCCAGTACTTC
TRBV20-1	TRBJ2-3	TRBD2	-	CSVYAGGGDTQYF	TGCAGTGTGTATGCGGGAGGGGGGGATACGCAGTATTTT
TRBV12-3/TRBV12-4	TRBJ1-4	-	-	CASPLGWHPTNEKLFF	TGTGCCAGCCCATTAGGGTGGCACCCAACTAATGAAAAACTGTTTTTT
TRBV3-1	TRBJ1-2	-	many	CASSQVSGNGYTF	TGTGCCAGCAGCCAAGTTTCGGGGAATGGCTACACCTTC
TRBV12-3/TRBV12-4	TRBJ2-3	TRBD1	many	CASRRTGETDTQYF	TGTGCCAGCAGACGGACAGGAGAAACAGATACGCAGTATTTT
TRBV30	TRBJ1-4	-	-	CAWSVRQDNEKLFF	TGTGCCTGGAGTGTACGACAGGATAATGAAAAACTGTTTTTT
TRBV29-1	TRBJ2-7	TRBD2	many	CSAGGDIGLNEQYF	TGCAGTGCGGGGGGAGACATCGGGCTAAACGAGCAGTACTTC
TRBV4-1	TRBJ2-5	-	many	CASSRLGLGAETQYF	TGCGCCAGCAGCCGGCTGGGCTTAGGCGCAGAGACCCAGTACTTC
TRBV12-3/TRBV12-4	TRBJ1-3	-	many	CASSLSGGPPGNTIYF	TGTGCCAGCAGTTTATCGGGGGGGCCCCCTGGAAACACCATATATTTT
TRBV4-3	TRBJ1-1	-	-	CASSQEWSQGTEAFF	TGCGCCAGCAGCCAAGAGTGGTCCCAGGGCACTGAAGCTTTCTTT
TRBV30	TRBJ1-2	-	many	CAWNTGQSAGYTF	TGTGCCTGGAACACCGGACAGTCTGCCGGCTACACCTTC
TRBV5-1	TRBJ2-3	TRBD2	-	CASSFTGTSGTDTQYF	TGCGCCAGCAGCTTTACCGGGACTAGCGGGACAGATACGCAGTATTTT
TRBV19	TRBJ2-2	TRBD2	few	CASSAGGGTQAGELFF	TGTGCCAGTAGTGCCGGGGGGGGGACACAGGCCGGGGAGCTGTTTTTT
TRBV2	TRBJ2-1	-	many	CASRSVEQFF	TGTGCCAGCAGGAGCGTTGAGCAGTTCTTC
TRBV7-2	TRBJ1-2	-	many	CASSLWAGTNYGYTF	TGTGCCAGCAGCCTTTGGGCAGGGACTAACTATGGCTACACCTTC
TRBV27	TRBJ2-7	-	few	CASRPGRTVDSYEQYF	TGTGCCAGCAGGCCAGGGCGAACGGTAGACTCCTACGAGCAGTACTTC
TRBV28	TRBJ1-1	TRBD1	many	CASSSGQVFEAFF	TGTGCCAGCAGTTCCGGACAGGTTTTTGAAGCTTTCTTT
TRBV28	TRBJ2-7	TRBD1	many	CASSPGDREYEQYF	TGTGCCAGCAGTCCCGGGGACAGGGAATACGAGCAGTACTTC
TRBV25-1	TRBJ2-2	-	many	CASTSTNTGELFF	TGTGCCAGCACCTCTACGAACACCGGGGAGCTGTTTTTT